A selection of T cell receptor beta chains follows, all from one sample in a study of shared clonotypes between healthy human individuals. Profiled with immunoSEQ multiplex PCR; TCRdb holds only in-frame clones, not every one. The sample yields around 430,000 clones, 79% seen once. Sequenced sample: PBMCs. These receptors were obtained from a middle-aged woman in good health. Some clones in this sample may be carry-over from other donors' samples. The CDR3 runs from the conserved cysteine through the conserved F or W. The order of the fields is CDR3 protein, CDR3 DNA, D gene, clone size, V gene, J gene. A D gene is named only where the DNA matches it firmly. Clone sizes are given selectively: once, few, many, or a class where the clone is expanded.

CDR3aa: CASAGQGGEQYF
CDR3nt: TGTGCCAGCGCTGGACAGGGGGGCGAGCAGTACTTC
d_gene: TRBD1
abundance: -
v_gene: TRBV2
j_gene: TRBJ2-7

CDR3aa: CASSNGQGLNQPQHF
CDR3nt: TGTGCCAGTAGTAACGGGCAGGGGTTAAATCAGCCCCAGCATTTT
d_gene: -
abundance: -
v_gene: TRBV19
j_gene: TRBJ1-5

CDR3aa: CASSGGDNRYGYTF
CDR3nt: TGCGCCAGCAGCGGAGGGGACAACCGCTATGGCTACACCTTC
d_gene: -
abundance: once
v_gene: TRBV5-1
j_gene: TRBJ1-2

CDR3aa: CASSFTGGTEAFF
CDR3nt: TGTGCCAGCAGCTTCACAGGGGGCACTGAAGCTTTCTTT
d_gene: TRBD1
abundance: -
v_gene: TRBV13
j_gene: TRBJ1-1

CDR3aa: CASSLEGPAGSSGNTIYF
CDR3nt: TGCGCCAGCAGCTTGGAAGGCCCCGCAGGGAGCTCTGGAAACACCATATATTTT
d_gene: -
abundance: -
v_gene: TRBV5-1
j_gene: TRBJ1-3

CDR3aa: CASSQQGISYEQYF
CDR3nt: TGCGCCAGCAGCCAACAGGGGATCTCCTACGAGCAGTACTTC
d_gene: -
abundance: -
v_gene: TRBV4-1
j_gene: TRBJ2-7

CDR3aa: CASRDRGPYEQYF
CDR3nt: TGTGCCAGCAGGGACAGGGGGCCCTACGAGCAGTACTTC
d_gene: TRBD1
abundance: few
v_gene: TRBV28
j_gene: TRBJ2-7

CDR3aa: CAWSPSSYEQYF
CDR3nt: TGTGCCTGGAGTCCAAGCTCCTACGAGCAGTACTTC
d_gene: -
abundance: few
v_gene: TRBV30
j_gene: TRBJ2-7

CDR3aa: CASSVLTSGVSYEQYF
CDR3nt: TGTGCCAGTAGTGTTTTGACTAGCGGCGTCTCCTACGAGCAGTACTTC
d_gene: TRBD2
abundance: -
v_gene: TRBV19
j_gene: TRBJ2-7

CDR3aa: CASSLGTGELFF
CDR3nt: TGTGCCAGCAGCTTAGGCACCGGGGAGCTGTTTTTT
d_gene: -
abundance: -
v_gene: TRBV7-2
j_gene: TRBJ2-2

CDR3aa: CASSFAGRTDTQYF
CDR3nt: TGCGCCAGCAGCTTCGCGGGACGCACAGATACGCAGTATTTT
d_gene: -
abundance: few
v_gene: TRBV5-1
j_gene: TRBJ2-3

CDR3aa: CASSSTTVPVETQYF
CDR3nt: TGCGCCAGCAGTTCAACGACAGTCCCGGTGGAGACCCAGTACTTC
d_gene: -
abundance: -
v_gene: TRBV5-1
j_gene: TRBJ2-5

CDR3aa: CASSLVGSGSSYEQYF
CDR3nt: TGCGCCAGCAGCTTGGTGGGGAGCGGGAGTTCGTACGAGCAGTACTTC
d_gene: TRBD2
abundance: -
v_gene: TRBV5-1
j_gene: TRBJ2-7

CDR3aa: CASSPIGQGLYNEQFF
CDR3nt: TGTGCCAGCTCACCCATAGGACAGGGGCTGTACAATGAGCAGTTCTTC
d_gene: TRBD1
abundance: -
v_gene: TRBV18
j_gene: TRBJ2-1

CDR3aa: CASKYGTINSPLHF
CDR3nt: TGTGCCAGCAAGTACGGGACAATAAATTCACCCCTCCACTTT
d_gene: -
abundance: -
v_gene: TRBV27
j_gene: TRBJ1-6

CDR3aa: CASSLAGIANYNEQFF
CDR3nt: TGTGCTAGCAGCTTAGCGGGAATAGCCAACTACAATGAGCAGTTCTTC
d_gene: TRBD2
abundance: few
v_gene: TRBV7-7
j_gene: TRBJ2-1

CDR3aa: CASSKGQLNQPQHF
CDR3nt: TGTGCCAGCAGCAAAGGACAGCTAAATCAGCCCCAGCATTTT
d_gene: -
abundance: -
v_gene: TRBV21-1
j_gene: TRBJ1-5

CDR3aa: CASSSTSGRSTDTQYF
CDR3nt: TGTGCCAGCAGCTCGACTAGCGGGAGGTCCACAGATACGCAGTATTTT
d_gene: TRBD2
abundance: -
v_gene: TRBV7-8
j_gene: TRBJ2-3

CDR3aa: CASSFRRDTGELFF
CDR3nt: TGTGCCAGCAGCTTCCGCAGGGACACCGGGGAGCTGTTTTTT
d_gene: -
abundance: -
v_gene: TRBV7-2
j_gene: TRBJ2-2

CDR3aa: CASSMDGYEQFF
CDR3nt: TGTGCCAGCAGTATGGACGGGTATGAGCAGTTCTTC
d_gene: -
abundance: few
v_gene: TRBV6-6
j_gene: TRBJ2-1

CDR3aa: CSVAQGVNEQFF
CDR3nt: TGCAGCGTTGCACAGGGGGTCAATGAGCAGTTCTTC
d_gene: TRBD1
abundance: -
v_gene: TRBV29-1
j_gene: TRBJ2-1

CDR3aa: CASKGTSGSSFSNEQFF
CDR3nt: TGCGCCAGCAAAGGGACTAGCGGGAGTTCCTTCTCCAATGAGCAGTTCTTC
d_gene: TRBD2
abundance: -
v_gene: TRBV10-2
j_gene: TRBJ2-1

CDR3aa: CASSSGQGSIAGNTIYF
CDR3nt: TGTGCCAGCAGCTCAGGACAGGGCTCAATCGCTGGAAACACCATATATTTT
d_gene: TRBD1
abundance: once
v_gene: TRBV11-2
j_gene: TRBJ1-3

CDR3aa: CASSQQGADKNIQYF
CDR3nt: TGTGCCAGCAGCCAACAGGGGGCTGACAAAAACATTCAGTACTTC
d_gene: TRBD1
abundance: -
v_gene: TRBV4-2
j_gene: TRBJ2-4

CDR3aa: CASSVGGRATDTQYF
CDR3nt: TGTGCCAGCAGTGTGGGCGGGAGGGCCACAGATACGCAGTATTTT
d_gene: TRBD2
abundance: -
v_gene: TRBV6-4
j_gene: TRBJ2-3

CDR3aa: CASSLGGRPDTQYF
CDR3nt: TGTGCCAGCAGCTTAGGGGGACGTCCAGATACGCAGTATTTT
d_gene: -
abundance: -
v_gene: TRBV7-2
j_gene: TRBJ2-3

CDR3aa: CASSPAGHQPQHF
CDR3nt: TGTGCCAGCAGCCCGGCCGGTCATCAGCCCCAGCATTTT
d_gene: -
abundance: -
v_gene: TRBV7-2
j_gene: TRBJ1-5

CDR3aa: CASSLDSTGELFF
CDR3nt: TGTGCCAGCAGTCTGGACTCCACCGGGGAGCTGTTTTTT
d_gene: -
abundance: -
v_gene: TRBV27
j_gene: TRBJ2-2

CDR3aa: CASSVGEYEQFF
CDR3nt: TGTGCCAGCAGCGTAGGAGAATATGAGCAGTTCTTC
d_gene: -
abundance: -
v_gene: TRBV9
j_gene: TRBJ2-1

CDR3aa: CASLGGMVGNEQFF
CDR3nt: TGTGCCAGCCTTGGCGGGATGGTGGGCAATGAGCAGTTCTTC
d_gene: -
abundance: -
v_gene: TRBV2
j_gene: TRBJ2-1

CDR3aa: CASSFKGGNQPQHF
CDR3nt: TGTGCCAGCAGCTTTAAGGGGGGCAATCAGCCCCAGCATTTT
d_gene: -
abundance: -
v_gene: TRBV7-2
j_gene: TRBJ1-5

CDR3aa: CASSGSGRHNEQFF
CDR3nt: TGTGCCAGCAGCGGTAGCGGGAGGCACAATGAGCAGTTCTTC
d_gene: TRBD2
abundance: -
v_gene: TRBV9
j_gene: TRBJ2-1

CDR3aa: CASSSGTSRETQYF
CDR3nt: TGTGCCAGCAGCTCCGGGACTAGTAGGGAGACCCAGTACTTC
d_gene: TRBD2
abundance: -
v_gene: TRBV7-9
j_gene: TRBJ2-5

CDR3aa: CASSAWTEGTEAFF
CDR3nt: TGTGCCAGTAGTGCTTGGACGGAGGGCACTGAAGCTTTCTTT
d_gene: -
abundance: -
v_gene: TRBV19
j_gene: TRBJ1-1

CDR3aa: CASSSTRTGITTEAFF
CDR3nt: TGTGCCAGCAGCTCAACCCGGACAGGGATTACCACTGAAGCTTTCTTT
d_gene: TRBD1
abundance: -
v_gene: TRBV7-9
j_gene: TRBJ1-1

CDR3aa: CASSPAGVVYEQYF
CDR3nt: TGTGCCAGCTCACCAGCGGGAGTGGTCTACGAGCAGTACTTC
d_gene: TRBD2
abundance: -
v_gene: TRBV18
j_gene: TRBJ2-7

CDR3aa: CASSADRAGEQYF
CDR3nt: TGCGCCAGCAGCGCGGACAGGGCTGGCGAGCAGTACTTC
d_gene: TRBD1
abundance: -
v_gene: TRBV5-1
j_gene: TRBJ2-7